This TCR beta chain was recovered during a study of blood T cell repertoires in COVID-19. Looking at the study overall: Acute-phase and convalescent COVID-19 samples originated in the United States, Italy and Spain.

CDR1 MNHEY and CDR2 SVGAGI come from the germline V gene. The ends were cut back, 3 bases at V and 2 bases at J, with 11 bases in the middle. The CDR3 extends over 16 amino acids. TCRdb's table, derived via immunoSEQ multiplex PCR, lists solely in-frame clones and lacks some. The table shows a few hundred thousand clones, with less than 90% occurring only once. This receptor was taken from a woman in her forties or fifties who had recovered from COVID-19. The gene calls are TRBV6-5 and TRBJ2-6; a possible D gene is TRBD2 (6 bases). Source material: PBMCs or T cells enriched from blood (not recorded which). CDR3 DNA: TGTGCCAGCAGTTATGCCGGGGGAACTGGGGCCAACGTCCTGACTTTC. Residues: CASSYAGGTGANVLTF.